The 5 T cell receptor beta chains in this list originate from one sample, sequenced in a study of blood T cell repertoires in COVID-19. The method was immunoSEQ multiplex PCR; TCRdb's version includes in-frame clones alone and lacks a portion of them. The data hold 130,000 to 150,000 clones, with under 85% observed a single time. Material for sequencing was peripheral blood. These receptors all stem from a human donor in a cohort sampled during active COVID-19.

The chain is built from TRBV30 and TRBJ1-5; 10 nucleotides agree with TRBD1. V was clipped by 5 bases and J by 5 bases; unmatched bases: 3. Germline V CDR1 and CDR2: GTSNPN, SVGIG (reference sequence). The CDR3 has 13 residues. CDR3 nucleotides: TGTGCCTGGCGACAGGGGGCATATCAGCCCCAGCATTTT. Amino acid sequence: CAWRQGAYQPQHF.

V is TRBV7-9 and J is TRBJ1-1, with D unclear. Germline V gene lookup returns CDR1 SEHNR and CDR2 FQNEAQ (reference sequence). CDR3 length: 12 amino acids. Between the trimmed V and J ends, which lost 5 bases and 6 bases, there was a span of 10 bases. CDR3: CASSNTNAEAFF. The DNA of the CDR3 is TGTGCCAGCAGCAACACAAATGCTGAAGCTTTCTTT.

The CDR3 DNA reads as TGTGCCAGCAGCGTCCCCTCTACAGATACGCAGTATTTT. It encodes CASSVPSTDTQYF. The rearrangement links TRBV9 to TRBJ2-3; no firm D call. V was shortened by 2 bases and J by 3 bases, with 7 bases between the two germline ends. Germline CDR1 is SGDLS and CDR2 is YYNGEE. This CDR3 comprises 13 residues.

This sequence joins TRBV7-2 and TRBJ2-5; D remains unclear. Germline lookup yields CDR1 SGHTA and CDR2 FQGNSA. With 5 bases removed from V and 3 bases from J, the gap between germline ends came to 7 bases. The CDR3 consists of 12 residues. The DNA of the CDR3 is TGTGCCAGCAGCCACAGTGAAGAGACCCAGTACTTC. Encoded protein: CASSHSEETQYF.

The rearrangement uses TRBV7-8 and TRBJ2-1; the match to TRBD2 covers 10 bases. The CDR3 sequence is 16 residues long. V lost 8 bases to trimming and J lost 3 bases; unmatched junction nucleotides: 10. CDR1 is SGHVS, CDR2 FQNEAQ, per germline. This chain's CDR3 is CASRWEASGGYNEQFF. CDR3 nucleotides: TGTGCCAGCCGTTGGGAGGCTAGCGGGGGCTACAATGAGCAGTTCTTC.